These 4 T cell receptor beta chains share one sample of origin, sequenced in a study of blood T cell repertoires in COVID-19. Assay: immunoSEQ multiplex PCR; the TCRdb copy retains only in-frame clones and omits some. This sample has roughly 140,000 clones, with around 84% found just once. Specimen: peripheral blood. Receptor source: a man in his sixties with active or convalescent COVID-19.

This chain connects TRBV29-1 to TRBJ1-2; 8 bases agree with TRBD1. Germline CDR1 SQVTM, CDR2 ANQGSEA. Unmatched junction bases numbered 6, after V lost 7 bases and J lost 2 bases. The CDR3 is 13 amino acids. The CDR3 DNA follows: TGCAGCGCCGGACAGGGTTCCAACTATGGCTACACCTTC. It translates to CSAGQGSNYGYTF.

This clone was observed a few times. The chain employs TRBV2 and TRBJ1-2; D unclear. This CDR3 has 13 amino acids. CDR1 SNHLY and CDR2 FYNNEI come from the germline V gene. V lost 3 bases, J lost 2 bases, and 7 bases lay in between. The DNA of the CDR3 is TGTGCCAGCAGTGAGACCAGGAACTATGGCTACACCTTC. This gives the protein CASSETRNYGYTF.

This clone has just one count. The chain carries TRBV6-5 and TRBJ1-1; unclear D gene. Germline V gene sequence: CDR1 MNHEY, CDR2 SVGAGI. The CDR3 totals 13 residues. Trimming shortened V by 2 bases and J by 1 base, and 5 bases separated the two germline ends. The CDR3 sequence: CASSYAKNTEAFF. The CDR3 DNA reads as TGTGCCAGCAGTTACGCGAAGAACACTGAAGCTTTCTTT.

The chain's CDR3 is CATSWERGTTETQYF. In DNA form, the CDR3 reads TGTGCCACCAGCTGGGAGCGGGGGACAACGGAGACCCAGTACTTC. This chain links TRBV15 with TRBJ2-5; 8 bases line up with TRBD2. V was clipped by 5 bases and J by 5 bases; unmatched bases: 10. CDR3 length: 15 amino acids. Per germline, CDR1 LNHNV and CDR2 YYDKDF (reference sequence).